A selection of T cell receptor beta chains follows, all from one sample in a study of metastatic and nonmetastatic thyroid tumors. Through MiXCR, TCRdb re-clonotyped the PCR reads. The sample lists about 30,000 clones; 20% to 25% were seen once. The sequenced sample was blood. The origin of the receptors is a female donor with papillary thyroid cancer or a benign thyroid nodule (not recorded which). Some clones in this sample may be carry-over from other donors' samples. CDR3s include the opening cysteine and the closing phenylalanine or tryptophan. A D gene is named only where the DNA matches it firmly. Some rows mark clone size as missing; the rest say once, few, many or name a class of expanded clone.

CARGGQSNQPQHF	TGTGCCAGAGGCGGACAGAGCAATCAGCCCCAGCATTTT	TRBJ1-5	.	few	TRBV6-1
CASNPSKYSTDTQYF	TGTGCCAGCAACCCCAGCAAATACTCCACAGACACGCAGTATTTT	TRBJ2-3	.	.	TRBV6-1
CASSLKLWTAIGTNEKLFF	TGCGCCAGCAGTCTCAAACTCTGGACAGCGATCGGAACTAATGAAAAACTGTTTTTT	TRBJ1-4	.	many	TRBV4-3
CASRPPGRGYTF	TGTGCCAGCAGACCGCCCGGCCGGGGCTACACCTTC	TRBJ1-2	.	many	TRBV27
CATSRGAYSEGTGNQPQHF	TGTGCCACCAGCAGAGGAGCTTACAGCGAGGGGACAGGGAATCAGCCCCAGCATTTT	TRBJ1-5	TRBD1	.	TRBV15
CASSDGYNSPLHF	TGTGCCAGCAGTGACGGTTATAATTCACCCCTCCACTTT	TRBJ1-6	.	.	TRBV3-1
CASSRGGDQPQHF	TGTGCCAGCAGCCGAGGAGGAGATCAGCCCCAGCATTTT	TRBJ1-5	.	many	TRBV11-2
CSARDHRPPQYF	TGCAGTGCTAGAGATCACCGTCCCCCGCAGTATTTT	TRBJ2-3	.	many	TRBV20-1
CAILGGAYNEQFF	TGTGCCATCCTAGGGGGGGCCTACAATGAGCAGTTCTTC	TRBJ2-1	.	few	TRBV10-3
CASSAGGPYEQYF	TGTGCCAGTTCAGCGGGAGGCCCCTACGAGCAGTACTTC	TRBJ2-7	TRBD2	.	TRBV12-3/TRBV12-4
CASRSGTGNEKLFF	TGTGCCAGTAGATCCGGGACAGGGAATGAAAAACTGTTTTTT	TRBJ1-4	TRBD1	few	TRBV19
CASTQSYTNTEAFF	TGTGCCAGCACCCAGTCCTATACGAACACTGAAGCTTTCTTT	TRBJ1-1	.	many	TRBV6-1
CASSKTGCTGELFF	TGTGCCAGTAGCAAAACAGGGTGCACCGGGGAGCTGTTTTTT	TRBJ2-2	.	few	TRBV6-1
CSANSLNTGELFF	TGCAGTGCTAACAGCCTAAACACCGGGGAGCTGTTTTTT	TRBJ2-2	.	.	TRBV20-1
CAWTSGDSNQPQHF	TGTGCCTGGACGTCAGGGGATAGCAATCAGCCCCAGCATTTT	TRBJ1-5	.	few	TRBV30
CASSPLAGVGNEQFF	TGTGCCAGCTCACCTTTGGCAGGGGTGGGGAATGAGCAGTTCTTC	TRBJ2-1	.	few	TRBV18
CASSVQGLGGELFF	TGTGCCTCCAGCGTACAGGGGCTGGGCGGGGAGCTGTTTTTT	TRBJ2-2	TRBD1	.	TRBV5-5
CASTSLPDETQYF	TGTGCCAGCACTAGTTTGCCGGATGAGACCCAGTACTTC	TRBJ2-5	.	.	TRBV6-1
CASPNQGKATYEQYF	TGTGCCAGCCCCAATCAGGGAAAGGCGACCTACGAGCAGTACTTC	TRBJ2-7	.	.	TRBV28
CASRQRGESGELFF	TGTGCCAGCAGGCAACGGGGGGAATCCGGGGAGCTGTTTTTT	TRBJ2-2	TRBD2	.	TRBV6-1